The entry below describes one T cell receptor beta chain. This sample was included in a study of control samples from healthy donors and cancer patients. Only in-frame clones appear in the TCRdb table, and some are missing; sequencing was by immunoSEQ multiplex PCR. The data show 75,000 to 90,000 clones, 75% to 90% seen once. CDR1 SGHDT and CDR2 YYEEEE come from the germline V gene. This CDR3 is 15 amino acids long. Trimming stripped 4 bases from V and 6 bases from J, with 19 bases between. This clonotype was obtained from a man aged 50-60 years in good health. The sequenced material came from blood. This rearrangement joins TRBV5-6 to TRBJ1-1; no firm D call. This CDR3 reads CASSVRRAVASEAFF. As DNA, the CDR3 is TGTGCCAGCAGCGTGAGGAGGGCCGTTGCTTCTGAAGCTTTCTTT.